This T cell receptor beta chain came from a study of T cell responses to AZD1222 COVID-19 vaccine. General study results and limits: A mostly white British donor set with more females was recruited, and clonal diversity was possibly underestimated. CD4 TCRs covered the whole spike, strongest at regions 160-218 and 743-854. With two AZD1222 doses given, Spike-specific TCR breadth and depth both rose.

Remarks on this clone: The antigen is unknown.

Here immunoSEQ multiplex PCR was the method, and the copy in TCRdb shows in-frame clones only, minus some. The data hold 95,000 to 150,000 clones, with approximately 90% observed a single time. V was clipped by 0 bases and J by 0 bases, with 12 bases between them. CDR1 is MGHRA and CDR2 is YSYEKL in the germline V gene. The CDR3 covers 18 residues. The chain joins TRBV4-1 to TRBJ1-6; D may be TRBD1 (5 bases). This TCR derives from an adult in good health. The sample consisted of peripheral blood, taken on day 0 of AZD1222 vaccination. CDR3 sequence reads: CASSQDLAGRSYNSPLHF. CDR3 coding DNA: TGCGCCAGCAGCCAAGATTTGGCAGGGCGCTCCTATAATTCACCCCTCCACTTT.